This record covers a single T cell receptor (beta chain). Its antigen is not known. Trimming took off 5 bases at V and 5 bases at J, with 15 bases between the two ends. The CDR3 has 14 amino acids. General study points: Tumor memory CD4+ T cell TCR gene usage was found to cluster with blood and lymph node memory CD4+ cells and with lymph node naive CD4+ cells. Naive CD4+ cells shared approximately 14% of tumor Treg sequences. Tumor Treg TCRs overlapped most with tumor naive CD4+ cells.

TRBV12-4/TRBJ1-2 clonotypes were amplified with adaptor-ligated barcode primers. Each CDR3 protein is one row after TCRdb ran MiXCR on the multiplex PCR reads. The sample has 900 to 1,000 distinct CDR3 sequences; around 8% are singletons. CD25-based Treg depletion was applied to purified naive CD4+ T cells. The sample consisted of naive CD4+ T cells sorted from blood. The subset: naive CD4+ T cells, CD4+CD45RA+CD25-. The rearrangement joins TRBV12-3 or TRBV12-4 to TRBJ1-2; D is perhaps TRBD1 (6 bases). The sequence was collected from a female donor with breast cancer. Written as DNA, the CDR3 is TGTGCCAGCAGTCCCTTACAGGGATGGTATGGCTACACCTTC. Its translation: CASSPLQGWYGYTF.